The 22 T cell receptor beta chains below all came from one sample that was sequenced in a study of a mutant IDH1 vaccine in newly diagnosed glioma. Their cognate antigens are unknown. Time point denoted: week 35, safety follow-up. Vaccinated patients received 300 ug of mutant IDH1 20-mer peptide per dose, with topical imiquimod. The table came from immunoSEQ multiplex PCR; TCRdb's copy has only in-frame clones and leaves some out. The repertoire holds tens of thousands of clones, with about four fifths as singletons. The starting material was PBMCs, obtained from a glioma patient whose treatment included an IDH1 peptide vaccine. These receptors originate from a young man with glioma.

The chain recombines TRBV2 with TRBJ1-2; D is unclear. CDR1 and CDR2 (germline): SNHLY, FYNNEI. V gave up 1 base and J gave up 4 bases, with 16 bases separating them. The CDR3 totals 16 residues. As DNA, the CDR3 is TGTGCCAGCAGTGAAGGGAGCGTTTGGGGTTTCTATGGCTACACCTTC. Protein: CASSEGSVWGFYGYTF.

V usage is TRBV2 and J usage is TRBJ2-2, with 13 bases matching TRBD2. The V segment lost 5 bases and the J segment 1 base; nucleotides outside the gene matches: 1. CDR3 length: 16 amino acids. CDR1 SNHLY and CDR2 FYNNEI come from the germline V gene. The CDR3 loop reads CASSRTSGRNTGELFF. DNA for the CDR3: TGTGCCAGCAGTCGGACTAGCGGGAGGAACACCGGGGAGCTGTTTTTT.

V is TRBV18 and J is TRBJ2-6; D possibly corresponds to TRBD1 (6 bases). CDR3 length: 17 amino acids. With 3 bases removed from V and 0 bases from J, the gap between germline ends came to 12 bases. Germline V lookup: CDR1 KGHSH, CDR2 LQKENI. For the CDR3, the DNA is TGTGCCAGCTCACCCAGGGGCCCGCTCTCTGGGGCCAACGTCCTGACTTTC. This sequence encodes CASSPRGPLSGANVLTF.

CDR3 sequence reads: CASSAGSTPINEKLFF. In nucleotides, the CDR3 is TGTGCCAGCAGCGCCGGATCTACGCCAATTAATGAAAAACTGTTTTTT. V is TRBV9 and J is TRBJ1-4; D unclear. CDR3 size: 16 residues. The V end was cut by 3 bases, the J end by 4 bases, with 16 bases between. CDR1 is SGDLS, CDR2 YYNGEE, per germline.

This clone was observed a handful of times. J is TRBJ1-5 and V is TRBV6-5; D may be TRBD1 (5 bases). This CDR3 spans 14 amino acids. Germline loops: CDR1 MNHEY, CDR2 SVGAGI. V was clipped by 2 bases and J by 6 bases, with 11 bases between them. The CDR3 loop reads CASSYRGDSQPQHF. The CDR3, as DNA: TGTGCCAGCAGTTACCGGGGCGACAGTCAGCCCCAGCATTTT.

V gene TRBV7-9 combines with J gene TRBJ2-3; no definite D call. V was clipped by 5 bases and J by 3 bases, with 12 bases between them. This CDR3 contains 14 residues. The germline V gene encodes CDR1 SEHNR and CDR2 FQNEAQ (reference sequence). Here the CDR3 DNA reads TGTGCCAGCAGCCCCAGGTGGGGTACAGATACGCAGTATTTT. It is translated as CASSPRWGTDTQYF.

This chain links TRBV19 with TRBJ1-1; the match to TRBD1 covers 9 bases. From germline, CDR1 is LNHDA and CDR2 SQIVND (reference sequence). V dropped 5 bases and J dropped 5; count of bases not matched to a gene: 12. The CDR3 runs 16 residues. The CDR3: CASSPPGGTGRTEAFF. CDR3 bases: TGTGCCAGTAGTCCTCCGGGCGGGACAGGGAGGACTGAAGCTTTCTTT.

The CDR3 protein is CASSLLASSNEKLFF. DNA for the CDR3: TGTGCCAGCAGCTTGCTTGCCAGCAGTAATGAAAAACTGTTTTTT. The rearrangement links TRBV5-6 to TRBJ1-4; D is undetermined. Germline lookup yields CDR1 SGHDT and CDR2 YYEEEE. V dropped 1 base and J dropped 4 bases, with 11 bases sitting between them. The CDR3 consists of 15 residues.

The chain couples TRBV4-1 to TRBJ1-2, with D hard to call. The ends were cut back, 1 base at V and 2 bases at J, with 8 bases in the middle. The CDR3 runs to 14 residues. Germline V gene data show CDR1 as MGHRA and CDR2 as YSYEKL. The CDR3 loop is CASSQVGSNYGYTF. The DNA of the CDR3 is TGCGCCAGCAGCCAAGTAGGCTCAAACTATGGCTACACCTTC.

Only a few counts were recorded for this clone. The rearrangement uses TRBV7-8 and TRBJ1-2; perhaps TRBD1 as D (6 bases). The CDR3 is made up of 17 amino acids. V was trimmed by 4 bases and J by 2 bases, leaving 20 bases between them. Germline CDR1 reads SGHVS; CDR2 reads FQNEAQ. In DNA form, the CDR3 reads TGTGCCAGCAGCTCCCATCTTAACCGGGACACCAACTATGGCTACACCTTC. Its translation: CASSSHLNRDTNYGYTF.

The chain couples TRBV4-2 to TRBJ2-2; TRBD1 matches at 10 bases. This CDR3 is 16 amino acids long. J gave up 8 bases and V 4 bases, and 10 bases lay outside the gene matches. CDR1 and CDR2 (germline): LGHNA, YNFKEQ. CDR3 in amino acids: CASSPRDRGPSGELFF. CDR3 nucleotides: TGTGCCAGCAGCCCACGGGACAGGGGTCCATCGGGGGAGCTGTTTTTT.

This clone has a single count. The chain couples TRBV27 to TRBJ1-6; no reliable D call. Germline V gives CDR1 MNHEY, CDR2 SMNVEV (reference sequence). The CDR3 has 15 residues. V gave up 5 bases and J gave up 9 bases, with 17 bases separating them. CDR3 sequence: CASSLTADLRSPLHF. DNA for the CDR3: TGTGCCAGCAGTCTAACGGCCGACCTTCGTTCACCCCTCCACTTT.

This clone was detected only a few times. This rearrangement joins TRBV5-1 to TRBJ1-1, with 7 bases that match TRBD1. CDR1 SGHRS and CDR2 YFSETQ come from the germline V gene. This CDR3 is built from 15 residues. The V gene end was trimmed by 4 bases and the J gene end by 7 bases; junction bases not matched to a gene: 13. CDR3 DNA sequence: TGCGCCAGCAGCGGCGACAGGGTTCGGGATCTTGAAGCTTTCTTT. Protein sequence: CASSGDRVRDLEAFF.

The chain couples TRBV5-6 to TRBJ1-1; a weak D match, TRBD1 (5 bases). Germline V lookup: CDR1 SGHDT, CDR2 YYEEEE. This CDR3 has 14 residues. Trimming cost V 2 bases and J 4 bases, with 12 bases left between them. CDR3 residues: CASSFPSGATEAFF. In DNA, the CDR3 is TGTGCCAGCAGCTTTCCTAGTGGGGCCACTGAAGCTTTCTTT. Supplemented by reference TRBV5-6 and TRBJ1-1, the full variable domain reads DAGVTQSPTHLIKTRGQQVTLRCSPKSGHDTVSWYQQALGQGPQFIFQYYEEEERQRGNFPDRFSGHQFPNYSSELNVNALLLGDSALYLCASSFPSGATEAFFGQGTRLTVV.

The chain couples TRBV7-6 to TRBJ1-2, with D uncertain. Between the trimmed V and J ends, which lost 1 base and 3 bases, there was a span of 6 bases. Germline lookup yields CDR1 SGHVS and CDR2 FNYEAQ. The CDR3 is made up of 13 amino acids. Here the CDR3 reads CASSLGSYYGYTF. CDR3 DNA sequence: TGTGCCAGCAGCTTAGGCAGCTACTATGGCTACACCTTC.

The V and J genes are TRBV7-2 and TRBJ2-7, with 9 bases identical to TRBD2. Germline V lookup: CDR1 SGHTA, CDR2 FQGNSA. The CDR3 runs 15 residues. With 5 bases clipped from V and 4 bases from J, the junction kept 9 bases outside the gene matches. CDR3 in amino acids: CASSPRAGGRYEQYF. The CDR3 DNA reads TGTGCCAGCAGCCCACGGGCGGGGGGGCGTTACGAGCAGTACTTC.

The rearrangement joins TRBV7-9 to TRBJ1-2; TRBD1 aligns across 7 bases. The CDR3 totals 16 residues. The V segment lost 5 bases and the J segment 0 bases; nucleotides outside the gene matches: 9. The germline gives CDR1 SEHNR, CDR2 FQNEAQ (reference sequence). This CDR3 reads CASSLPGQPSNYGYTF. The CDR3 nucleotides read TGTGCCAGCAGCCTCCCGGGACAGCCGTCTAACTATGGCTACACCTTC.

V gene TRBV2 combines with J gene TRBJ1-4; D is perhaps TRBD1 (5 bases). Germline CDR1 reads SNHLY; CDR2 reads FYNNEI. There are 14 residues in the CDR3. Trimming removed 6 bases at V and 0 bases at J, with 8 bases between. CDR3 DNA sequence: TGTGCCAGCAGGTGGACATCAACTAATGAAAAACTGTTTTTT. Translated: CASRWTSTNEKLFF. Full variable domain (missing parts from reference TRBV2 and TRBJ1-4): EPEVTQTPSHQVTQMGQEVILRCVPISNHLYFYWYRQILGQKVEFLVSFYNNEISEKSEIFDDQFSVERPDGSNFTLKIRSTKLEDSAMYFCASRWTSTNEKLFFGSGTQLSVL.

The V and J genes are TRBV6-5 and TRBJ1-1, with unresolved D. Germline CDR1 reads MNHEY; CDR2 reads SVGAGI. This CDR3 has 13 residues. Trimming pared 3 bases from V and 2 bases from J, leaving 7 bases between. The CDR3 loop is CASSYTPNTEAFF. In nucleotides, the CDR3 is TGTGCCAGCAGTTATACCCCCAACACTGAAGCTTTCTTT.

This chain connects TRBV6-5 to TRBJ1-1; possible D gene TRBD1, 6 bases. CDR1 is MNHEY, CDR2 SVGAGI, per germline. The CDR3 has 13 residues. V was cut by 8 bases and J by 5 bases, with 15 bases left in between. Here the CDR3 DNA reads TGTGCCAGCCGGAGGGGGAGTAATACTGAAGCTTTCTTT. It yields the protein CASRRGSNTEAFF.

The chain employs TRBV30 and TRBJ2-7; tentatively, D is TRBD1 or TRBD2 (5 bases each). The CDR3 has 13 amino acids. Germline loops: CDR1 GTSNPN, CDR2 SVGIG (reference sequence). With 5 bases removed from V and 0 bases from J, the gap between germline ends came to 11 bases. The CDR3 here is CAWGRDHSYEQYF. The CDR3 DNA sequence: TGTGCCTGGGGACGGGACCACTCCTACGAGCAGTACTTC.

This chain uses TRBV4-2 with TRBJ2-1; 8 positions match TRBD1. From germline, CDR1 is LGHNA and CDR2 YNFKEQ. J was trimmed by 6 bases and V by 4 bases; bases with no gene match: 8. The CDR3 has 15 amino acids. The CDR3 reads CASSPSGQGGNEQFF. As DNA, the CDR3 is TGTGCCAGCAGCCCTTCCGGACAGGGAGGCAATGAGCAGTTCTTC.